This T cell receptor beta chain comes out of a study of T cell changes during pregnancy in multiple sclerosis (dated by TCRdb to the late 2010s). Study-wide context: In women with multiple sclerosis, the researchers looked at how the T cell repertoire shifted as pregnancy progressed.

The CDR1 and CDR2 encoded by the germline V gene are SGHTA and FQGNSA. Ends trimmed: V by 0 bases, J by 3 bases; bases unmatched to a gene: 5. The CDR3 contains 15 residues, cysteine and phenylalanine counted. Only the CDR3 DNA stays, 45 bases, in frame from base 1. This clone was observed once. It has no known antigen specificity. Base qualities are missing; no much larger clone stands one base away. The library was prepared using the immunoSEQ multiplex PCR assay. TCRdb provides this immuneACCESS table in a form limited to in-frame rearrangements. Some clones are lacking; in checked studies, under half of them reflect an unresolved V gene, and why the rest are absent is not known. The sample includes approximately 45,000 clones, with roughly 92% observed a single time. The ten largest make up roughly 0.7% of the sample.

The sequencing here drew on CD4+ T cells from peripheral blood mononuclear cells, taken in the first trimester of pregnancy. The source of this sequence is a female donor with multiple sclerosis, enrolled in a pregnancy study. The rearrangement combines TRBV7-2 with TRBJ2-7; TRBD2 aligns with 7 central bases. At the DNA level, the sequence is TGTGCCAGCAGCTTAGCCGGGACTAACAACTACGAGCAGTACTTC. This yields the protein CASSLAGTNNYEQYF.